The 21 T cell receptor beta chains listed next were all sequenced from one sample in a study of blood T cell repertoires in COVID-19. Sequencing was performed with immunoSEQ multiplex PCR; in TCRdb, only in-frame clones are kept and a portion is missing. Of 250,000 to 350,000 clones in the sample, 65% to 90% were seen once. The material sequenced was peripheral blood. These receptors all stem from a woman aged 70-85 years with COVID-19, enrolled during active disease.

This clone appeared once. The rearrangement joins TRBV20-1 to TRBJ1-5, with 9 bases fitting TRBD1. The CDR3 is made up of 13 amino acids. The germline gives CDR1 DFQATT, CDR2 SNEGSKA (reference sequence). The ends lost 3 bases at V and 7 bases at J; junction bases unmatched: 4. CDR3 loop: CSASTGGSQPQHF. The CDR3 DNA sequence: TGCAGTGCTAGTACAGGGGGCTCCCAGCCCCAGCATTTT.

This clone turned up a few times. In nucleotides, the CDR3 is TGTGCCATTCCTCCCCGGGACAGGCCCTATGGCTACACCTTC. Translated, it gives CAIPPRDRPYGYTF. The genes are TRBV9 and TRBJ1-2; TRBD1 agrees at 8 bases. CDR1 is SGDLS and CDR2 is YYNGEE in the germline V gene. The CDR3 loop spans 14 amino acids. J gave up 4 bases and V 9 bases, and 11 bases lay outside the gene matches.

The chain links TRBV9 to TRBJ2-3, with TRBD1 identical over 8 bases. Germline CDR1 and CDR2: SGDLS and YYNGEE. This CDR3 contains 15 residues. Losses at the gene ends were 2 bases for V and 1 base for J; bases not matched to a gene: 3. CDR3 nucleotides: TGTGCCAGCAGCGTCAGGGGGCGCGGCACAGATACGCAGTATTTT. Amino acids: CASSVRGRGTDTQYF.

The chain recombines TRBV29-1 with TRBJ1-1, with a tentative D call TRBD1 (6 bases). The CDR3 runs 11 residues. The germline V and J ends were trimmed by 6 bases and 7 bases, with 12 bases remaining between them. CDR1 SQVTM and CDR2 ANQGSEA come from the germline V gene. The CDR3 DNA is TGCAGCGTCGTGGGACAAGTTGAAGCTTTCTTT. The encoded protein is CSVVGQVEAFF.

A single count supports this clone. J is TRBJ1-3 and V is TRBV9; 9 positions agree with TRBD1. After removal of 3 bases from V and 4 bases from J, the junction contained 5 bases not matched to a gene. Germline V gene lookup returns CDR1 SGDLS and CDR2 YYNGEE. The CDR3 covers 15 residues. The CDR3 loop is CASSAQGALGNTIYF. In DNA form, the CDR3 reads TGTGCCAGCAGCGCACAGGGGGCACTCGGAAACACCATATATTTT.

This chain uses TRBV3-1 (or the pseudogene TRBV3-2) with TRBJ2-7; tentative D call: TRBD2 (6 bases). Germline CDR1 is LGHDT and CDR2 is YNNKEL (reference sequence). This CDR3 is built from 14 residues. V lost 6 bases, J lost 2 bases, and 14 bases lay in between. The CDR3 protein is CASSRSGGTYEQYF. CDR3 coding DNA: TGTGCCAGCAGTCGGAGTGGCGGGACCTACGAGCAGTACTTC.

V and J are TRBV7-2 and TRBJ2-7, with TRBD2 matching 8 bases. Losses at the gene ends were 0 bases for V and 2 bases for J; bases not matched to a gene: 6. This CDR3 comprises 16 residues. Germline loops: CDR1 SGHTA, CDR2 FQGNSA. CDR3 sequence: CASSLAHKRGTYEQYF. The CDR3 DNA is TGTGCCAGCAGCTTAGCGCATAAGCGGGGGACCTACGAGCAGTACTTC. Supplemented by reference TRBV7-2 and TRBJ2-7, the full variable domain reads GAGVSQSPSNKVTEKGKDVELRCDPISGHTALYWYRQSLGQGLEFLIYFQGNSAPDKSGLPSDRFSAERTGGSVSTLTIQRTQQEDSAVYLCASSLAHKRGTYEQYFGPGTRLTVT.

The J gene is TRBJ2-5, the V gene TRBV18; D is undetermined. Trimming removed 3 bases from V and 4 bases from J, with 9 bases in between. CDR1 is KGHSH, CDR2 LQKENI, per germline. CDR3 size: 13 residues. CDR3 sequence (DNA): TGTGCCAGCTCACCCAGGATCCGAGAGACCCAGTACTTC. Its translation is CASSPRIRETQYF.

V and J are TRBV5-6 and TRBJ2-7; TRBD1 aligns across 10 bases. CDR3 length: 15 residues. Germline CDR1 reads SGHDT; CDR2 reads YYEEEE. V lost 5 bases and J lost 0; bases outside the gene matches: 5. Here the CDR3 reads CASRWGQGYSYEQYF. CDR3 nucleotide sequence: TGTGCCAGCAGATGGGGACAGGGGTACTCCTACGAGCAGTACTTC.

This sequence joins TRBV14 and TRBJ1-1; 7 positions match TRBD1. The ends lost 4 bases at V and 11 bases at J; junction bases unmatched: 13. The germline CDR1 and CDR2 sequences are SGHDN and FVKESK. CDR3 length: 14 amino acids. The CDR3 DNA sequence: TGTGCCAGCAGCCCGTTCCGACAGGGTAGAGAGGCTTTCTTT. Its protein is CASSPFRQGREAFF.

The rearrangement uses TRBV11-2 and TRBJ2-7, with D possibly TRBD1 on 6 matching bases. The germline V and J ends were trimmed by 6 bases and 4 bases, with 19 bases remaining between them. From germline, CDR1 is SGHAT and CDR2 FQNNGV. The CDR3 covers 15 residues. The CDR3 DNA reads TGTGCCAGCAGGACTCCAAGGACAGAACATTACGAGCAGTACTTC. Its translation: CASRTPRTEHYEQYF.

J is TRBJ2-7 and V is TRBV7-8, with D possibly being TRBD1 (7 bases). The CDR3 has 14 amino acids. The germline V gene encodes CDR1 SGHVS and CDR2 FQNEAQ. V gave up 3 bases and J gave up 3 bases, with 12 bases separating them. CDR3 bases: TGTGCCAGCAGCTTTGCGGGACAGTTCTACGAGCAGTACTTC. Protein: CASSFAGQFYEQYF. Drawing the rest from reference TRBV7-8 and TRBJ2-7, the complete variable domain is GAGVSQSPRYKVAKRGQDVALRCDPISGHVSLFWYQQALGQGPEFLTYFQNEAQLDKSGLPSDRFFAERPEGSVSTLKIQRTQQEDSAVYLCASSFAGQFYEQYFGPGTRLTVT.

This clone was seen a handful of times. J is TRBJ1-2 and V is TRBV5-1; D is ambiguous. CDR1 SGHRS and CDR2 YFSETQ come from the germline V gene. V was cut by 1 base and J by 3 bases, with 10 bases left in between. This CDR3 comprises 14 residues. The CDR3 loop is CASSLRGSDYGYTF. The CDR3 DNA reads TGCGCCAGCAGCTTGCGCGGGTCGGACTATGGCTACACCTTC.

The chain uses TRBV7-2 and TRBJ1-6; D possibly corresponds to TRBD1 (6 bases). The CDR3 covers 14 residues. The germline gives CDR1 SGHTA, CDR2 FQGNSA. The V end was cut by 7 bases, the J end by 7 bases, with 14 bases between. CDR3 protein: CASTRWTDNSPLHF. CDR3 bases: TGTGCCAGCACCCGGTGGACAGACAATTCACCCCTCCACTTT. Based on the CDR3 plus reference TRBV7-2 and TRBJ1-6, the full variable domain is GAGVSQSPSNKVTEKGKDVELRCDPISGHTALYWYRQSLGQGLEFLIYFQGNSAPDKSGLPSDRFSAERTGGSVSTLTIQRTQQEDSAVYLCASTRWTDNSPLHFGNGTRLTVT.

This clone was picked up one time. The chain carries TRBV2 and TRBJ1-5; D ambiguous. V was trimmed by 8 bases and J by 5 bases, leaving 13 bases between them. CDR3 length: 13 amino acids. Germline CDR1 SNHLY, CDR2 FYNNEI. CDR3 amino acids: CASRYLRDQPQHF. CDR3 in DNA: TGTGCCAGCCGATACTTAAGAGATCAGCCCCAGCATTTT.

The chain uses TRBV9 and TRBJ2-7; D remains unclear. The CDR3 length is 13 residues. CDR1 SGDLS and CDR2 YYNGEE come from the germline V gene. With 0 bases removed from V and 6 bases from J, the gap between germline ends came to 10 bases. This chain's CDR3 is CASSVEPSGEQYF. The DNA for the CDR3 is TGTGCCAGCAGCGTAGAACCCTCGGGCGAGCAGTACTTC. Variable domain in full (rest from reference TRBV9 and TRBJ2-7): DSGVTQTPKHLITATGQRVTLRCSPRSGDLSVYWYQQSLDQGLQFLIQYYNGEERAKGNILERFSAQQFPDLHSELNLSSLELGDSALYFCASSVEPSGEQYFGPGTRLTVT.

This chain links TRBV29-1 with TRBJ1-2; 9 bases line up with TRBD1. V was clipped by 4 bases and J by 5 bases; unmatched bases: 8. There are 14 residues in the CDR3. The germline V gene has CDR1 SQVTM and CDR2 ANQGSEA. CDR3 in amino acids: CSVASGTGSYGYTF. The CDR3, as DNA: TGCAGCGTTGCCTCCGGGACAGGGAGTTATGGCTACACCTTC.

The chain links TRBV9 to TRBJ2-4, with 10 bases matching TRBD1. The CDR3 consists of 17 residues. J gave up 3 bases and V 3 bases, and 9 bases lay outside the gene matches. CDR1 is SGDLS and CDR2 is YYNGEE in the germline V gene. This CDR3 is CASSAGDRGWNKNIQYF. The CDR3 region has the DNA TGTGCCAGCAGCGCAGGGGACAGGGGATGGAACAAAAACATTCAGTACTTC.

The CDR3 is CASSVKRACSYEQYF. The CDR3 DNA follows: TGTGCCAGCAGCGTCAAGCGAGCCTGTTCCTACGAGCAGTACTTC. J is TRBJ2-7 and V is TRBV9; D not resolved. CDR1 and CDR2 (germline): SGDLS, YYNGEE. V shed 2 bases and J shed 1 base, with 13 bases lying between them. The length of the CDR3 is 15 residues.

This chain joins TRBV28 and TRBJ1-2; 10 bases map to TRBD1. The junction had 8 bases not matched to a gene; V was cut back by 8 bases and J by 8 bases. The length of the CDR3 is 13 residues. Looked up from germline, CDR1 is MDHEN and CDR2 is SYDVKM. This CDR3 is CASRQGASGGYTF. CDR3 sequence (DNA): TGTGCCAGCCGACAGGGGGCTTCAGGGGGCTACACCTTC.

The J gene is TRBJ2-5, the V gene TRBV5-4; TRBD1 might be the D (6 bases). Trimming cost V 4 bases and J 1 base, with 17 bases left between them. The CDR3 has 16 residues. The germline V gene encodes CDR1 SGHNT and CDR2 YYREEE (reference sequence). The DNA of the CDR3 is TGTGCCAGCAGCCACGCCTTGGGACAATCCCAAGAGACCCAGTACTTC. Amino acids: CASSHALGQSQETQYF.